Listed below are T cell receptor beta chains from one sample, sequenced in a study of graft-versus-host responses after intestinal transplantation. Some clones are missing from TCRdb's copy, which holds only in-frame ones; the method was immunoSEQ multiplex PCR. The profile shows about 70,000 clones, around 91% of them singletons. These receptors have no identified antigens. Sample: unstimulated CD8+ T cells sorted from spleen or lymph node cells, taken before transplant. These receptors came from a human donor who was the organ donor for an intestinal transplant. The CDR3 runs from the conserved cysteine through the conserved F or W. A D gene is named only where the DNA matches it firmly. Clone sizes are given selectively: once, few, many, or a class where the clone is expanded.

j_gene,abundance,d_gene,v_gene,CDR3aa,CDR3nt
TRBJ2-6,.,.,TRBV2,CASNEDRFSAGANVLTF,TGTGCCAGCAACGAGGACAGATTTTCTGCTGGGGCCAACGTCCTGACTTTC
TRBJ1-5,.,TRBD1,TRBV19,CASRDREGNQPQHF,TGTGCCAGTAGGGACAGGGAAGGCAATCAGCCCCAGCATTTT
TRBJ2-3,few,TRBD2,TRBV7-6,CASSPAGGPSTDTQYF,TGTGCCAGCAGCCCAGCGGGGGGACCTAGCACAGATACGCAGTATTTT
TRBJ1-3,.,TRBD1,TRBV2,CASRFAPGTGENTIYF,TGTGCCAGCCGTTTTGCCCCAGGGACAGGGGAAAACACCATATATTTT
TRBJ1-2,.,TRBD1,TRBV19,CASSIALETGGLVIGYTF,TGTGCCAGTAGTATAGCCCTCGAGACAGGGGGCCTAGTGATTGGCTACACCTTC
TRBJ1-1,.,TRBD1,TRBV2,CASSDVGQGELGAFF,TGTGCCAGCAGTGACGTGGGACAGGGGGAATTGGGAGCTTTCTTT
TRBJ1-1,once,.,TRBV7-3,CASSLTGMNTEAFF,TGTGCCAGCAGCCTGACGGGGATGAACACTGAAGCTTTCTTT
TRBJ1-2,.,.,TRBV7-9,CASSLEWSYYGYTF,TGTGCCAGCAGCTTAGAGTGGAGTTACTATGGCTACACCTTC
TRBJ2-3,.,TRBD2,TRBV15,CATSGLAGGPTDTQYF,TGTGCCACCAGCGGACTAGCGGGGGGGCCAACAGATACGCAGTATTTT
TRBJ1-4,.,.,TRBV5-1,CASSLEEGWRLFF,TGCGCCAGCAGCTTGGAGGAGGGTTGGAGGCTGTTTTTT
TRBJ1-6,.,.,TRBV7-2,CASSSRTAYSPLHF,TGTGCCAGCAGCTCCCGGACAGCCTATTCACCCCTCCACTTT
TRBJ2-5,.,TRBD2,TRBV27,CASSLNPSLTSGGAGTQYF,TGTGCCAGCAGTTTAAACCCCTCCCTGACTAGCGGGGGGGCCGGGACCCAGTACTTC
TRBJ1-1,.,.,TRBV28,CASSLMGDITEAFF,TGTGCCAGCAGCCTTATGGGGGACATCACTGAAGCTTTCTTT
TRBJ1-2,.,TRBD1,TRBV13,CASSPGTGVGYTF,TGTGCCAGCAGCCCAGGGACAGGGGTCGGCTACACCTTC
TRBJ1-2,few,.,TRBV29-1,CSVPVFYGYTF,TGCAGCGTTCCGGTTTTCTATGGCTACACCTTC
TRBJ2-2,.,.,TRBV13,CASLSGGNTGELFF,TGTGCCAGCTTGTCCGGGGGGAACACCGGGGAGCTGTTTTTT
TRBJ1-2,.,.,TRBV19,CASIGTADGYTF,TGTGCCAGTATAGGGACTGCGGACGGCTACACCTTC
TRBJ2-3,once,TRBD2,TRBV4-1,CASSPGGVSWQYF,TGCGCCAGCAGCCCGGGAGGCGTATCCTGGCAGTATTTT
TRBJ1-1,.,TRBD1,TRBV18,CASSPPRDRPTEAFF,TGTGCCAGCTCACCACCCCGGGACAGGCCGACTGAAGCTTTCTTT
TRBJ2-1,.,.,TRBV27,CASSLSAGPTYNEQFF,TGTGCCAGCAGTTTGTCAGCGGGTCCTACCTACAATGAGCAGTTCTTC
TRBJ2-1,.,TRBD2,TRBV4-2,CASSQEGGGEINEQFF,TGTGCCAGCAGCCAAGAGGGCGGGGGGGAGATCAATGAGCAGTTCTTC
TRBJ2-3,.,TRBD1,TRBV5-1,CASSLQGQGAEDTQYF,TGCGCCAGCAGCTTGCAGGGACAGGGGGCCGAAGATACGCAGTATTTT
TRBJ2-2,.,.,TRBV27,CASSSLSEGAYGGELFF,TGTGCCAGCAGTTCCCTGTCCGAAGGAGCGTACGGGGGGGAGCTGTTTTTT
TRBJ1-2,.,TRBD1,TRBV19,CASSIGAGTGGIYGYTF,TGTGCCAGTAGTATAGGAGCCGGGACAGGGGGAATCTATGGCTACACCTTC
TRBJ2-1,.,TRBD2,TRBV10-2,CASSAGGSYNEQFF,TGCGCCAGCAGCGCGGGGGGCTCCTACAATGAGCAGTTCTTC
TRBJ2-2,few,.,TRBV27,CASSPNTGELFF,TGTGCCAGCAGTCCAAACACCGGGGAGCTGTTTTTT
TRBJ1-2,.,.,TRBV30,CAWTGREPYGYTF,TGTGCCTGGACCGGCAGGGAACCCTATGGCTACACCTTC
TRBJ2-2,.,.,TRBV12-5,CASGFDNLSGGLFF,TGTGCTAGTGGTTTCGACAATCTTTCCGGAGGGCTGTTTTTT
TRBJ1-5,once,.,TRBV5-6,CASSLDGHTSNQPQHF,TGTGCCAGCAGCTTGGACGGACACACATCCAATCAGCCCCAGCATTTT
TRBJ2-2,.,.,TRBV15,CATSRDFDTNTGELFF,TGTGCCACCAGCAGAGATTTCGACACTAACACCGGGGAGCTGTTTTTT
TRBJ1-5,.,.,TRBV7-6,CASGETVNQPQHF,TGTGCCAGCGGAGAGACCGTCAATCAGCCCCAGCATTTT
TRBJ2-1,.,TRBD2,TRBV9,CASSEPGLADNEQFF,TGTGCCAGCAGCGAACCGGGACTAGCGGACAATGAGCAGTTCTTC
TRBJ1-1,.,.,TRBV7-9,CASSLLSETEAFF,TGTGCCAGCAGCTTATTAAGTGAGACTGAAGCTTTCTTT